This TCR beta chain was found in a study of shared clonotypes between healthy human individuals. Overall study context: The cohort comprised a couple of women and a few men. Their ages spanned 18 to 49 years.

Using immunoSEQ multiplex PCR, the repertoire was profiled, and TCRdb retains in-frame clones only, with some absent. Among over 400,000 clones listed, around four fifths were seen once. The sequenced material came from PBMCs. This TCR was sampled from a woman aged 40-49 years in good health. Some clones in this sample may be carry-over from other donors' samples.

The CDR3 protein is CASSLGAMTSSYEQYF. For the CDR3, the DNA is TGTGCCAGCAGCTTGGGGGCAATGACTAGCTCCTACGAGCAGTACTTC. The chain employs TRBV5-4 and TRBJ2-7, with D perhaps matching TRBD2 (6 bases). V was clipped by 0 bases and J by 0 bases, with 13 bases between them. This CDR3 is 16 amino acids long. The germline CDR1 and CDR2 sequences are SGHNT and YYREEE (reference sequence).